A selection of T cell receptor beta chains follows, all from one sample in a study of human T cells and chemical hapten exposure. TCRdb reprocessed the RACE reads via MiXCR and lists one record per CDR3 protein. This sample has roughly 60,000 distinct CDR3 sequences, with around 7% found just once. The sequencing used whole blood, collected in connection with sensitization to the hapten diphenylcyclopropenone (DPC). Receptors were obtained from a woman aged 30 to 39 with alopecia areata. Some clones in this sample may be carry-over from other donors' samples. CDR3s include the opening cysteine and the closing phenylalanine or tryptophan. D genes are given only for firm matches. Size tells how often a clone was seen (once, few, many) or the class of an expanded clone, and some rows leave it out.

cdr3_nt: TGTGCCAGCAGTTTGTCAGGGGCTTATGGCTACACCTTC; cdr3_aa: CASSLSGAYGYTF; clone_size: few; j_call: TRBJ1-2; v_call: TRBV12-3/TRBV12-4; d_call: -
cdr3_nt: TGTGCCAGCGGGTCCTGGGGGGGGGCGGATCAGCCCCAGCATTTT; cdr3_aa: CASGSWGGADQPQHF; clone_size: many; j_call: TRBJ1-5; v_call: TRBV12-3/TRBV12-4; d_call: -
cdr3_nt: TGCAGTGCTAGATCGACAGGGTACTCCTATAATTCACCCCTCCACTTT; cdr3_aa: CSARSTGYSYNSPLHF; clone_size: -; j_call: TRBJ1-6; v_call: TRBV20-1; d_call: TRBD1
cdr3_nt: TGTGCCAGCAGTTACTCGAAGGCGGCAGGGAGCAATCAGCCCCAGCATTTT; cdr3_aa: CASSYSKAAGSNQPQHF; clone_size: many; j_call: TRBJ1-5; v_call: TRBV6-5; d_call: -
cdr3_nt: TGTGCCAGCATCCCCCGCAGGGCGGATAATTCACCCCTCCACTTT; cdr3_aa: CASIPRRADNSPLHF; clone_size: many; j_call: TRBJ1-6; v_call: TRBV2; d_call: -
cdr3_nt: TGTGCCAGTAGTATATACCCTACAGGCCCGCCGACCGCTTTCTTT; cdr3_aa: CASSIYPTGPPTAFF; clone_size: -; j_call: TRBJ1-1; v_call: TRBV19; d_call: -
cdr3_nt: TGTGCCAGCAGTGATGGCCAGGGGCATTCACCCCTCCACTTT; cdr3_aa: CASSDGQGHSPLHF; clone_size: many; j_call: TRBJ1-6; v_call: TRBV2; d_call: -
cdr3_nt: TGTGCCAGCCGGGGAAGCAGCACAGATACGCAGTATTTT; cdr3_aa: CASRGSSTDTQYF; clone_size: many; j_call: TRBJ2-3; v_call: TRBV6-5; d_call: -
cdr3_nt: TGTGCCAGCAGTGTCGACAGGGGCAGGGTTCAGCCCCAGCATTTT; cdr3_aa: CASSVDRGRVQPQHF; clone_size: many; j_call: TRBJ1-5; v_call: TRBV2; d_call: TRBD1
cdr3_nt: TGCGCCAGCCAACAGGGGTGTGGCTATGGCTACACCTTC; cdr3_aa: CASQQGCGYGYTF; clone_size: few; j_call: TRBJ1-2; v_call: TRBV5-1; d_call: TRBD1
cdr3_nt: TGTGCCAGCAGTCCCGAAGGGCAGCCCCAGCATTTT; cdr3_aa: CASSPEGQPQHF; clone_size: many; j_call: TRBJ1-5; v_call: TRBV12-3/TRBV12-4; d_call: -
cdr3_nt: TGCGCCAGCAGCTTGGAAGGGGGTACCCTAAACATTCAGTACTTC; cdr3_aa: CASSLEGGTLNIQYF; clone_size: many; j_call: TRBJ2-4; v_call: TRBV5-1; d_call: -
cdr3_nt: TGTGCCAGCAGTCGTGGGCAGAACACTGAAGCTTTCTTT; cdr3_aa: CASSRGQNTEAFF; clone_size: many; j_call: TRBJ1-1; v_call: TRBV12-3/TRBV12-4; d_call: -
cdr3_nt: TGTGCCAGCAACGAACCAGGGTGGGTCACTGAAGCTTTCTTT; cdr3_aa: CASNEPGWVTEAFF; clone_size: many; j_call: TRBJ1-1; v_call: TRBV6-1; d_call: -
cdr3_nt: TGCATCGGACGGGGGCACACTGAAGCTTTCTTT; cdr3_aa: CIGRGHTEAFF; clone_size: many; j_call: TRBJ1-1; v_call: TRBV20-1; d_call: -
cdr3_nt: TGTGCCAGCTCACTGACAGGGATGGTGATTAGCAATCAGCCCCAGCATTTT; cdr3_aa: CASSLTGMVISNQPQHF; clone_size: few; j_call: TRBJ1-5; v_call: TRBV18; d_call: TRBD1
cdr3_nt: TGTGCCAGCAGCGAGGAACGGCAGCATGAGACCCAGTACTTC; cdr3_aa: CASSEERQHETQYF; clone_size: few; j_call: TRBJ2-5; v_call: TRBV5-4; d_call: -
cdr3_nt: TGTGCCAGCAGCTTTGTCACCGGGACTAGCTCCTACGAGCAGTACTTC; cdr3_aa: CASSFVTGTSSYEQYF; clone_size: many; j_call: TRBJ2-7; v_call: TRBV7-2; d_call: TRBD2
cdr3_nt: TGCAGTGCTAGAGATGCCCTCCGGGGGATCCGCTTGGATACGCAGTATTTT; cdr3_aa: CSARDALRGIRLDTQYF; clone_size: -; j_call: TRBJ2-3; v_call: TRBV20-1; d_call: -
cdr3_nt: TGTGCCAGCAGTAGAGCAGCGGGGGGGCAAGATACGCAGTATTTT; cdr3_aa: CASSRAAGGQDTQYF; clone_size: many; j_call: TRBJ2-3; v_call: TRBV6-4; d_call: TRBD2
cdr3_nt: TGTGCCATCAGTGACAGGGGGTCGAGCTCTGGGGCCAACGTCCTGACTTTC; cdr3_aa: CAISDRGSSSGANVLTF; clone_size: many; j_call: TRBJ2-6; v_call: TRBV10-3; d_call: TRBD1
cdr3_nt: TGTGCCAGCAGCTTGAGGACAGATACGCAGTATTTT; cdr3_aa: CASSLRTDTQYF; clone_size: many; j_call: TRBJ2-3; v_call: TRBV11-3; d_call: -
cdr3_nt: TGTGCCAGCGGGGCCTTTAGCACAGATACGCAGTATTTT; cdr3_aa: CASGAFSTDTQYF; clone_size: few; j_call: TRBJ2-3; v_call: TRBV5-6; d_call: -